These 8 T cell receptor beta chains were sequenced from one sample in a study of cytomegalovirus exposure and HLA in healthy donors. Both 60 Vbeta primers and 13 Jbeta primers went into the PCR. Produced via immunoSEQ multiplex PCR; TCRdb's table is partial and in-frame only. This sample's table reports about 51,000 clones. Sample: PBMCs. Source of these receptors: a man in his forties in good health and CMV-seropositive.

This chain connects TRBV7-9 to TRBJ2-7, with TRBD2 matching 8 bases. The V gene's germline CDR1 is SEHNR and CDR2 FQNEAQ (reference sequence). This CDR3 comprises 16 residues. The V gene end was trimmed by 5 bases and the J gene end by 0 bases; junction bases not matched to a gene: 9. The CDR3 DNA reads as TGTGCCAGCAGCCTCCGGAGTAGCGGGGCCTCCTACGAGCAGTACTTC. Amino acids: CASSLRSSGASYEQYF.

The chain has TRBV6-5 and TRBJ2-5, with D possibly being TRBD2 (5 bases). The CDR3 sequence is 14 residues long. V lost 4 bases and J 3 bases, leaving 12 bases between the germline ends. Germline CDR1 and CDR2: MNHEY and SVGAGI. In DNA form, the CDR3 reads TGTGCCAGCAGTTCCCGGGATAGAAAAGAGACCCAGTACTTC. As protein: CASSSRDRKETQYF.

This chain connects TRBV5-8 to TRBJ1-3, with TRBD1 matching over 8 bases. This CDR3 spans 14 amino acids. The junction had 6 bases not matched to a gene; V was cut back by 2 bases and J by 8 bases. Germline V gives CDR1 SGHTS, CDR2 YDEGEE. The CDR3 protein is CASSFGQGADTIYF. For the CDR3, the DNA is TGTGCCAGCAGCTTTGGCCAGGGGGCAGACACCATATATTTT.

This chain connects TRBV28 to TRBJ1-2; TRBD1 matches 7 bases. Trimming took 6 bases from V and 8 from J; bases not matched to a gene: 15. Germline CDR1 is MDHEN and CDR2 is SYDVKM. The CDR3 runs to 15 residues. The CDR3 DNA is TGTGCCAGCAGCTCCGTTGACAGGGTAGAGAAGGGCTACACCTTC. Translation gives CASSSVDRVEKGYTF.

This chain links TRBV28 with TRBJ2-5, with 8 positions matching TRBD2. After removal of 2 bases from V and 4 bases from J, the junction contained 3 bases not matched to a gene. The CDR3 consists of 14 residues. The germline V gene encodes CDR1 MDHEN and CDR2 SYDVKM. The CDR3 coding sequence is TGTGCCAGCAGTTTACCGGGGGGGGTAGAGACCCAGTACTTC. Its translation is CASSLPGGVETQYF.

The genes are TRBV6-4 and TRBJ1-2, with TRBD1 as a possible D gene (5 bases). Trimming took off 5 bases at V and 2 bases at J, with 15 bases between the two ends. Germline values: CDR1 MRHNA, CDR2 SNTAGT. The CDR3 is made up of 15 amino acids. The CDR3 DNA reads TGTGCCAGCAGTTTGTTCGCAGGGTCAAACTATGGCTACACCTTC. This sequence encodes CASSLFAGSNYGYTF.

The chain employs TRBV6-5 and TRBJ1-2; the match to TRBD1 covers 7 bases. V lost 5 bases, J lost 3 bases, and 3 bases stayed unmatched. The CDR3 is 13 amino acids. Germline lookup yields CDR1 MNHEY and CDR2 SVGAGI. The DNA for the CDR3 is TGTGCCAGCAGTCCTGACAGGGACTATGGCTACACCTTC. Amino acid sequence: CASSPDRDYGYTF.

The chain joins TRBV13 to TRBJ1-6, with no clear D. This CDR3 comprises 15 residues. Germline V lookup: CDR1 PRHDT, CDR2 FYEKMQ (reference sequence). V was cut by 5 bases and J by 9 bases, with 17 bases left in between. CDR3 residues: CASSIRSGSISPLHF. The CDR3 DNA follows: TGTGCCAGCAGCATCCGGAGTGGGTCTATTTCACCCCTCCACTTT.